This entry is about one T cell receptor (beta chain). Mismatch with germline at one junction end may stem from a read error. The data derive from a study of cytomegalovirus exposure and HLA in healthy donors. The PCR used 60 Vbeta and 13 Jbeta primers. Only in-frame clones appear in the TCRdb table, and some are missing; sequencing was by immunoSEQ multiplex PCR. The repertoire holds about 150,000 clones, with roughly 72% as singletons. This CDR3 is 13 amino acids long. Germline V gene lookup returns CDR1 SSHAT and CDR2 FNYEAQ (reference sequence). This receptor was obtained from a man aged 25 to 45 in good health and CMV-seronegative. The chain is built from TRBV7-7 and TRBJ2-5, with D possibly being TRBD2 (6 bases). The sample taken for sequencing was PBMCs. The CDR3 nucleotides are TGTGCTAGCAGCCCCGGAGGGACGGAGACCCAGTACTTC. It yields the protein CASSPGGTETQYF.